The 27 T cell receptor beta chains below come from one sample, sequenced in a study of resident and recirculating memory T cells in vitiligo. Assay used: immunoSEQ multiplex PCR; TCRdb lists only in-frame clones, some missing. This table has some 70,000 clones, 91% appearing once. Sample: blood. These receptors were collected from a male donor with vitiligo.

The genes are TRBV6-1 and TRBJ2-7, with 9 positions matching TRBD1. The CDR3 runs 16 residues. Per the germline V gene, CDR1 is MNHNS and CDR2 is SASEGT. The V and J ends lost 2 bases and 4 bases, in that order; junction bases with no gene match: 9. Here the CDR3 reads CASSEIPGQGLYEQYF. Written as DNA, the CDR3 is TGTGCCAGCAGTGAAATACCGGGACAGGGTCTGTACGAGCAGTACTTC.

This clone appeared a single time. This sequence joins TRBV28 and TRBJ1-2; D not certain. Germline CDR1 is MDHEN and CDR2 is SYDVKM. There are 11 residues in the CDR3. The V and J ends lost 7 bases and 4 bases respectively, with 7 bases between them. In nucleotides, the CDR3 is TGTGCCAGCACCGGTGGCTATGGCTACACCTTC. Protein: CASTGGYGYTF.

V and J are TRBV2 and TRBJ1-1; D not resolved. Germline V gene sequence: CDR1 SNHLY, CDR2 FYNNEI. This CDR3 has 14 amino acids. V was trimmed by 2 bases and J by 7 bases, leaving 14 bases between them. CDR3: CASSEPGLRDEAFF. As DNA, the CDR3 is TGTGCCAGCAGTGAACCGGGGTTGAGGGATGAAGCTTTCTTT.

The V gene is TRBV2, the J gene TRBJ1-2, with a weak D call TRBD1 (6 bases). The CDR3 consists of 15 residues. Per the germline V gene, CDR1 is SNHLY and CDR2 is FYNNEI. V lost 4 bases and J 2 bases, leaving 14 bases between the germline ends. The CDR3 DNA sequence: TGTGCCAGCAGTGGGTCTAGGACAGAGAACTATGGCTACACCTTC. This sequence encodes CASSGSRTENYGYTF.

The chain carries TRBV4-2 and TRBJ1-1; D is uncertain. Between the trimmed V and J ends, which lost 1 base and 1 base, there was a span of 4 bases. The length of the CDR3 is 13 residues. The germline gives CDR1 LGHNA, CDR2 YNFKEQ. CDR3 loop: CASSQGGNTEAFF. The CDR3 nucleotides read TGTGCCAGCAGCCAAGGCGGGAACACTGAAGCTTTCTTT.

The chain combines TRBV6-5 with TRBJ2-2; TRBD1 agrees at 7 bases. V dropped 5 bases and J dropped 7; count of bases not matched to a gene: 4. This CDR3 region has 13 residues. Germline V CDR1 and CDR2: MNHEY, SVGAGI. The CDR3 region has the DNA TGTGCCAGCAGTGTCCGACAGGGCGGGGAGCTGTTTTTT. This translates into CASSVRQGGELFF.

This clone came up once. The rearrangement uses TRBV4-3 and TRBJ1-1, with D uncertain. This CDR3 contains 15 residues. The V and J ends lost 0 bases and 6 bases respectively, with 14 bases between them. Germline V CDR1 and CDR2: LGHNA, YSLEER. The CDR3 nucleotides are TGCGCCAGCAGCCAAGATGGGCAGGCTGGTGCTGAAGCTTTCTTT. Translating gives CASSQDGQAGAEAFF.

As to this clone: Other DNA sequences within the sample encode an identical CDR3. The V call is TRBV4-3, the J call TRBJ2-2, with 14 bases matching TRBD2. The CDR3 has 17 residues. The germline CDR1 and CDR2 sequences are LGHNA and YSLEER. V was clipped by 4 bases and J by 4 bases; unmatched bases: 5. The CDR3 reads CASSRGTSGGGTGELFF. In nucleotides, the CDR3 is TGCGCCAGCAGCCGCGGGACTAGCGGGGGCGGCACCGGGGAGCTGTTTTTT.

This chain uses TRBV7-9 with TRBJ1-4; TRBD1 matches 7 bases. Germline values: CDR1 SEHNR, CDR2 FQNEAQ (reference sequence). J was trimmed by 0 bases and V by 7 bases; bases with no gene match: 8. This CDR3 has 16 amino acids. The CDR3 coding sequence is TGTGCCAGCATCCTTGGGGACAGACCAACTAATGAAAAACTGTTTTTT. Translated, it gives CASILGDRPTNEKLFF.

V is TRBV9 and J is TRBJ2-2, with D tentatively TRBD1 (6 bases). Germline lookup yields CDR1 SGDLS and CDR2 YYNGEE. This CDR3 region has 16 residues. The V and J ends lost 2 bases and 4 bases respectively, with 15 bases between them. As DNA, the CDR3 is TGTGCCAGCAGCGTGACACAGGGTCAGGGCACCGGGGAGCTGTTTTTT. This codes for CASSVTQGQGTGELFF.

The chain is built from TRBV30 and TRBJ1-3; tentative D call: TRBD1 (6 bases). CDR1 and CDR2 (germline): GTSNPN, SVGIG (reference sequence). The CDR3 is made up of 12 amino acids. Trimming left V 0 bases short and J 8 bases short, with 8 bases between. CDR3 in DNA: TGTGCCTGGAGTGTAAAGGGGGACACCATATATTTT. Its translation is CAWSVKGDTIYF.

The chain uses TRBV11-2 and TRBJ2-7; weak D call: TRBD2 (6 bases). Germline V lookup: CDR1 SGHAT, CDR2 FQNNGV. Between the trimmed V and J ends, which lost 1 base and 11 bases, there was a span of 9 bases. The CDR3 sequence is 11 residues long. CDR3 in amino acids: CASSLVEGKYF. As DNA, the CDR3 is TGTGCCAGCAGCTTAGTGGAGGGGAAGTACTTC.

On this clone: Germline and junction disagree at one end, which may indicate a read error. CDR3 region: CASNLGGGGNTEAFF. The CDR3 coding sequence is TGTGCCAGCAACTTGGGCGGGGGCGGGAACACTGAAGCTTTCTTT. The J gene is TRBJ1-1, the V gene TRBV5-4, with D maybe TRBD1 (6 bases). CDR1 and CDR2 (germline): SGHNT, YYREEE (reference sequence). The CDR3 has 15 residues.

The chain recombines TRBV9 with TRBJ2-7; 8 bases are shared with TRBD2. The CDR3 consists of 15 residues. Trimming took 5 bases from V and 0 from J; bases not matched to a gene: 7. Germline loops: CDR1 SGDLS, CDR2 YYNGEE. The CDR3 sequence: CASSAGGGTSYEQYF. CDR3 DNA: TGTGCCAGCAGTGCGGGGGGCGGAACCTCCTACGAGCAGTACTTC.

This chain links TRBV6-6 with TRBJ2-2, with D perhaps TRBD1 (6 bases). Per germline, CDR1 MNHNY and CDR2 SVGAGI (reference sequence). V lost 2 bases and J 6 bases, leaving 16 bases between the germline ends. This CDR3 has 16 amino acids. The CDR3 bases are TGTGCCAGCAGTTACGCCTATGAGGGGGTGGCCGGGGAGCTGTTTTTT. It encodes CASSYAYEGVAGELFF.

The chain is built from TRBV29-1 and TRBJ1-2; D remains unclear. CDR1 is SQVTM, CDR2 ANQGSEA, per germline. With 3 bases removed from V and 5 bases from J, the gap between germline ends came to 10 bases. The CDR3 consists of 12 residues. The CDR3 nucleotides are TGCAGCGTTGACGAGGGCGGGTATGGCTACACCTTC. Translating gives CSVDEGGYGYTF.

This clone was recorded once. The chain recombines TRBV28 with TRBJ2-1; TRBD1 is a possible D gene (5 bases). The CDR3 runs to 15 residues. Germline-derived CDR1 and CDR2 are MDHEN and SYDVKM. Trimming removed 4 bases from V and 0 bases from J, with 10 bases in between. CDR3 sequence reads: CASSSGSSSYNEQFF. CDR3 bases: TGTGCCAGCAGTTCAGGGTCGAGCTCCTACAATGAGCAGTTCTTC.

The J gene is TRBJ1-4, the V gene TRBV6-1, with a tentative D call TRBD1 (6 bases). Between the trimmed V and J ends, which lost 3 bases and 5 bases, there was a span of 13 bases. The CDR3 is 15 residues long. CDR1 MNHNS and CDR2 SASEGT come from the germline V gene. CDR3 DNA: TGTGCCAGCAGTGATAGGTGGGGGCACAATGAAAAACTGTTTTTT. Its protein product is CASSDRWGHNEKLFF.

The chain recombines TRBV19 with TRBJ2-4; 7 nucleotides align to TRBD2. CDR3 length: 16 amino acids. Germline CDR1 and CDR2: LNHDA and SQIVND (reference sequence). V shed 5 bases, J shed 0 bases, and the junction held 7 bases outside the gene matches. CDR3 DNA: TGTGCCAGTAGTCTGGGGACGGGGGGAGCCAAAAACATTCAGTACTTC. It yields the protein CASSLGTGGAKNIQYF.

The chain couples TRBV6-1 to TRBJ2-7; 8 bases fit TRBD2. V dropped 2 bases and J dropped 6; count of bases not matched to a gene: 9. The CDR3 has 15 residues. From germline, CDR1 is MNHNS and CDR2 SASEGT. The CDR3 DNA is TGTGCCAGCAGTGAATCAGCGGCGGGGGGACTCGAGCAGTACTTC. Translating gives CASSESAAGGLEQYF.

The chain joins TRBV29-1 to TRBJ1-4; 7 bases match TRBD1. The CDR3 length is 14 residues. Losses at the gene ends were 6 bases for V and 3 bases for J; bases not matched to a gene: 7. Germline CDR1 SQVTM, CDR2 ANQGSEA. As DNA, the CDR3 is TGCAGCGTCGCCACAGGGGCATCTAATGAAAAACTGTTTTTT. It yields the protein CSVATGASNEKLFF.

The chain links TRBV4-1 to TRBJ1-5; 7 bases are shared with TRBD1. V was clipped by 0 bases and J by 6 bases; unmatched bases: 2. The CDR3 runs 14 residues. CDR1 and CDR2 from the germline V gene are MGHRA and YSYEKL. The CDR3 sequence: CASSQEQGGQPQHF. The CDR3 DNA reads TGCGCCAGCAGCCAAGAGCAGGGGGGTCAGCCCCAGCATTTT.

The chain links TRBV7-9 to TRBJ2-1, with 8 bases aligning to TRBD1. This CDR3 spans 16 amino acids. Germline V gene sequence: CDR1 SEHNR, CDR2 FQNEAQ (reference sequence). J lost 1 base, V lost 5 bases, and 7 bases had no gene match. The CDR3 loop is CASSPAGGTSYNEQFF. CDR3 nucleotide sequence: TGTGCCAGCAGCCCGGCAGGGGGCACGTCCTACAATGAGCAGTTCTTC. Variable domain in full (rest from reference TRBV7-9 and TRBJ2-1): DTGVSQNPRHKITKRGQNVTFRCDPISEHNRLYWYRQTLGQGPEFLTYFQNEAQLEKSRLLSDRFSAERPKGSFSTLEIQRTEQGDSAMYLCASSPAGGTSYNEQFFGPGTRLTVL.

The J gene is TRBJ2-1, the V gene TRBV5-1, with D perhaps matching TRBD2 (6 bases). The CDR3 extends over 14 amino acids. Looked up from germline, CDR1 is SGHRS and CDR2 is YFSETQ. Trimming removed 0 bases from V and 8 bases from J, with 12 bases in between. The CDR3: CASSLVLASDEQFF. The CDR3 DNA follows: TGCGCCAGCAGCTTGGTTTTGGCTAGCGATGAGCAGTTCTTC.

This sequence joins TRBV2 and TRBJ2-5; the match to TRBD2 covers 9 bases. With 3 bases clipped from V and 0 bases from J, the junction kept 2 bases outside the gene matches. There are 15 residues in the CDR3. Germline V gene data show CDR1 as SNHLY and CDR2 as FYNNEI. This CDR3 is CASSDPSGDQETQYF. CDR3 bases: TGTGCCAGCAGTGACCCTAGCGGGGACCAAGAGACCCAGTACTTC.

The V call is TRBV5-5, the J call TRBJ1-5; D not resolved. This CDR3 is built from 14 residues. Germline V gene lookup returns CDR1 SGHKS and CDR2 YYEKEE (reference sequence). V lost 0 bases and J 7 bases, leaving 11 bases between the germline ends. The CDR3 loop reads CASSLGVSGQPQHF. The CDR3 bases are TGTGCCAGCAGCTTGGGGGTATCGGGGCAGCCCCAGCATTTT.

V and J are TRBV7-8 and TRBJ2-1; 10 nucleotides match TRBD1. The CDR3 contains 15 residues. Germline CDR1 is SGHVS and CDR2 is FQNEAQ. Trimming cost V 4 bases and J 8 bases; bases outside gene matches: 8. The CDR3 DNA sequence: TGTGCCAGCAGCTCCGGTGACAGGGGGCTATATGAGCAGTTCTTC. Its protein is CASSSGDRGLYEQFF.